The rows below give T cell receptor beta chains drawn from one sample of a study of blood T cells in healthy people across ages. In TCRdb, the 5' RACE reads were re-called with MiXCR into one record per CDR3 protein. Counted here are over 450,000 distinct CDR3 sequences, 20% to 30% occurring once; the ten biggest clones make up roughly 10%. The sample also formed part of further work on T cells of mothers and their children.

What was sequenced was blood. These receptors originate from a boy aged 10-17 years in good health. Each CDR3 is given with its conserved first and last residue. The order of the fields is D gene, J gene, clone size, V gene, CDR3 DNA, CDR3 protein. A D gene is named only where the DNA matches it firmly. Size is omitted from some rows. Given values are once, few, many or a class for expanded clones.

D gene: -
J gene: TRBJ2-7
clone size: -
V gene: TRBV29-1
CDR3 DNA: TGCAGCGTTGTACTTTTCGGTGGGGTTAGGGACGAGCAGTACTTC
CDR3 protein: CSVVLFGGVRDEQYF

D gene: TRBD2
J gene: TRBJ2-5
clone size: -
V gene: TRBV28
CDR3 DNA: TGTGCCAGCAGCTATCTAGCGGGAGGCCGGATGATGGGGACCCAGTACTTC
CDR3 protein: CASSYLAGGRMMGTQYF

D gene: -
J gene: TRBJ1-1
clone size: few
V gene: TRBV7-2
CDR3 DNA: TGTGCCAGCAGCTTTGGTTGGACAACTGAAGCTTTCTTT
CDR3 protein: CASSFGWTTEAFF

D gene: -
J gene: TRBJ2-1
clone size: few
V gene: TRBV4-1
CDR3 DNA: TGCGCCAGCAGCCAAGTATGGGGACCTCGGGACAATGAGCAGTTCTTC
CDR3 protein: CASSQVWGPRDNEQFF

D gene: TRBD1
J gene: TRBJ1-5
clone size: once
V gene: TRBV20-1
CDR3 DNA: TGCAGTGTCAGGGACAGGGAGAGCAATCAGCCCCAGCATTTT
CDR3 protein: CSVRDRESNQPQHF

D gene: -
J gene: TRBJ1-6
clone size: -
V gene: TRBV28
CDR3 DNA: TGTGCCAGCAGGAGGGGCGGGAATAATTCACCCCTCCACTTT
CDR3 protein: CASRRGGNNSPLHF

D gene: -
J gene: TRBJ1-6
clone size: few
V gene: TRBV7-2
CDR3 DNA: TGTGCCAGCAGCTCCTCAAGTAGGCAGGGTGCAGGGTCACCCCTCCACTTT
CDR3 protein: CASSSSSRQGAGSPLHF

D gene: -
J gene: TRBJ2-7
clone size: -
V gene: TRBV20-1
CDR3 DNA: TGCAGTGCTAGCTCGTCAGGGGTAGCCTACGAGCAGTACTTC
CDR3 protein: CSASSSGVAYEQYF

D gene: -
J gene: TRBJ2-2
clone size: -
V gene: TRBV6-1
CDR3 DNA: TGTGCCAGCAGCGTCGGGTTCAGCCCAAACACCGGGGAGCTGTTTTTT
CDR3 protein: CASSVGFSPNTGELFF

D gene: -
J gene: TRBJ2-1
clone size: -
V gene: TRBV29-1
CDR3 DNA: TGCAGCGTTGATTTGGGGCCGGGGAATGAGCAGTTCTTC
CDR3 protein: CSVDLGPGNEQFF

D gene: TRBD1
J gene: TRBJ2-7
clone size: few
V gene: TRBV28
CDR3 DNA: TGTGCCAGCAGCGGCACCGGGACAGGGGTTAGACACGAGCAGTACTTC
CDR3 protein: CASSGTGTGVRHEQYF

D gene: TRBD2
J gene: TRBJ2-1
clone size: -
V gene: TRBV4-2
CDR3 DNA: TGTGCCAGCAGCCATGGGCTAGCGGAATCCAATGAGCAGTTCTTC
CDR3 protein: CASSHGLAESNEQFF

D gene: -
J gene: TRBJ1-1
clone size: few
V gene: TRBV14
CDR3 DNA: TGTGCCAGCAGCCAAGGGTCGGGACCTTTCTTT
CDR3 protein: CASSQGSGPFF

D gene: -
J gene: TRBJ1-2
clone size: -
V gene: TRBV9
CDR3 DNA: TGTGCCAGCAGCTTTCTCCAGGGTCCGTATGGCTACACCTTC
CDR3 protein: CASSFLQGPYGYTF

D gene: -
J gene: TRBJ2-5
clone size: -
V gene: TRBV10-2
CDR3 DNA: TGCGCCAGCAGTGAGTCGGTCTCGGAAGAGACCCAGTACTTC
CDR3 protein: CASSESVSEETQYF

D gene: -
J gene: TRBJ2-5
clone size: -
V gene: TRBV12-3/TRBV12-4
CDR3 DNA: TGTGCCAGCAACCGAGGACTCGAAGAGACCCAGTACTTC
CDR3 protein: CASNRGLEETQYF

D gene: -
J gene: TRBJ2-1
clone size: -
V gene: TRBV7-2
CDR3 DNA: TGTGCCAGCAGCTTAGGGGGGATCAGCTACAATGAGCAGTTCTTC
CDR3 protein: CASSLGGISYNEQFF

D gene: -
J gene: TRBJ2-7
clone size: few
V gene: TRBV28
CDR3 DNA: TGTGCCAGCAGTTCCCGTACAGGGACCACCTCTCGCTACGAGCAGTACTTC
CDR3 protein: CASSSRTGTTSRYEQYF

D gene: TRBD2
J gene: TRBJ2-5
clone size: few
V gene: TRBV11-2
CDR3 DNA: TGTGCCAGCAGCTTGGAGACTAGCGGAGAGACCCAGTACTTC
CDR3 protein: CASSLETSGETQYF

D gene: TRBD1
J gene: TRBJ2-5
clone size: many
V gene: TRBV5-1
CDR3 DNA: TGCGCCAGCAGCTTGACAGGGGACGTCCAAGAGACCCAGTACTTC
CDR3 protein: CASSLTGDVQETQYF

D gene: -
J gene: TRBJ2-5
clone size: few
V gene: TRBV20-1
CDR3 DNA: TGCAGTGCTAGAGGACTCCCTCCCCCTCAAGAGACCCAGTACTTC
CDR3 protein: CSARGLPPPQETQYF

D gene: -
J gene: TRBJ1-4
clone size: many
V gene: TRBV18
CDR3 DNA: TGTGCCAGCTCACCGGGGGCAACTAATGAAAAACTGTTTTTT
CDR3 protein: CASSPGATNEKLFF

D gene: -
J gene: TRBJ2-1
clone size: -
V gene: TRBV7-9
CDR3 DNA: TGTGCCAGCAGCACGGGGATGAGCTCCTACAATGAGCAGTTCTTC
CDR3 protein: CASSTGMSSYNEQFF

D gene: -
J gene: TRBJ1-4
clone size: -
V gene: TRBV5-6
CDR3 DNA: TGTGCCAGCAGCTTGGGGCAAGAACTTGGTGAAAAACTGTTTTTT
CDR3 protein: CASSLGQELGEKLFF

D gene: -
J gene: TRBJ2-5
clone size: -
V gene: TRBV12-3/TRBV12-4
CDR3 DNA: TGTGCCAGCAGTTCTGAGACAGCCCTTTCGATGGGAGAGACCCAGTACTTC
CDR3 protein: CASSSETALSMGETQYF

D gene: TRBD2
J gene: TRBJ2-5
clone size: -
V gene: TRBV20-1
CDR3 DNA: TGCAGTGCTAGAGACCGAATGGTGAGCGGGAGGGCCCAAGAGACCCAGTACTTC
CDR3 protein: CSARDRMVSGRAQETQYF

D gene: TRBD1
J gene: TRBJ2-3
clone size: -
V gene: TRBV20-1
CDR3 DNA: TGCAGTGCTAGAATACAGGGGGCCGGAGATACGCAGTATTTT
CDR3 protein: CSARIQGAGDTQYF